This T cell receptor beta chain was captured by sequencing in a study of shared clonotypes between healthy human individuals. Study-wide context: The people who gave samples were two women and three men aged 18 to 49.

The naive CD8 subset, CD45RO-negative cells positively selected for CCR7, excluded terminally differentiated effector memory CD45RA+ cells. Using immunoSEQ multiplex PCR, the repertoire was profiled, and TCRdb retains in-frame clones only, with some absent. The table lists about 590,000 clones, nearly 97% of them singletons. The CDR3 is 16 residues long. CDR1 and CDR2 (germline): SEHNR, FQNEAQ (reference sequence). Trimming stripped 5 bases from V and 0 bases from J, with 14 bases between. Comments on this clone: Its antigen is not known.

Study-wide points: For sorted subsets, rarefaction showed incomplete sequencing despite large depth.

Sequenced material: naive CD8+ T cells sorted from blood. The gene calls are TRBV7-9 and TRBJ2-1, with D unclear. This TCR came from a woman aged 25-40 years in good health. The CDR3 nucleotides read TGTGCCAGCAGCCTAGACGGTAGTTCCTCCTACAATGAGCAGTTCTTC. As protein: CASSLDGSSSYNEQFF.